The rows below give T cell receptor beta chains drawn from one sample of a study of CD8 T cells in ankylosing spondylitis. From the 5' RACE reads, TCRdb called clonotypes with MiXCR, one entry per CDR3 protein. In the table there are 340,000 or so distinct CDR3 sequences, over 12% of which are singletons. The sequenced material came from blood, either unsorted or a sorted T cell fraction (not recorded which). These receptors were taken from a male donor with ankylosing spondylitis or in good health (not recorded which). Each CDR3 is given with its conserved first and last residue. The D gene is left open where the match is weak. Clone size is stated in some rows and not others, as once, few, many or a class when expanded.

J gene,D gene,clone size,V gene,CDR3 DNA,CDR3 protein
TRBJ2-2,-,-,TRBV29-1,TGCAGCACGGGACGGGGCCCCGGGGAGCTGTTTTTT,CSTGRGPGELFF
TRBJ2-3,TRBD2,-,TRBV20-1,TGCAGTGCTAGGGGAGCGGGGTTGGCAGATACGCAGTATTTT,CSARGAGLADTQYF
TRBJ2-5,TRBD1,-,TRBV6-4,TGTGCCAGCAGGAGAGGGGGCTGGGAGACCCAGTACTTC,CASRRGGWETQYF
TRBJ1-1,TRBD1,few,TRBV3-1,TGTGCCAGCAGCCCCGGGACAGATAACACTGAAGCTTTCTTT,CASSPGTDNTEAFF
TRBJ2-1,TRBD1,few,TRBV5-4,TGTGCCAGCAGCCTGGGACAGGGGTCCCACAATGAGCAGTTCTTC,CASSLGQGSHNEQFF
TRBJ1-2,-,few,TRBV7-9,TGTGCCAGCAGCTTGGGTCAGCAACTCTATGGCTACACCTTC,CASSLGQQLYGYTF
TRBJ1-4,-,many,TRBV5-1,TGCGCCAGCAGCGACGGGACAAATGAAAAACTGTTTTTT,CASSDGTNEKLFF
TRBJ2-7,-,-,TRBV20-1,TGCAGTGCTAGAGAGGCCAGGGATTACGAGCAGTACTTC,CSAREARDYEQYF
TRBJ2-5,-,few,TRBV5-1,TGCGCCAGCAGCTTGACAGGGCCTGAGACCCAGTACTTC,CASSLTGPETQYF
TRBJ2-4,-,few,TRBV7-2,TGTGCCAGCAGCTTATACGGAGGGTCCGACTCCAAAAACATTCAGTACTTC,CASSLYGGSDSKNIQYF
TRBJ2-7,-,few,TRBV20-1,TGCAGTGCTAGAGATCTGGGGACGGTCTACGAGCAGTACTTC,CSARDLGTVYEQYF
TRBJ2-1,-,-,TRBV6-2/TRBV6-3,TGTGCCAGCAGTCGTAAGGAGGGGTTGCATGAGCAGTTCTTC,CASSRKEGLHEQFF
TRBJ2-1,-,-,TRBV2,TGTGCCAGCAGTGAAGAAGGCAGGGGCTCCTACAATGAGCAGTTCTTC,CASSEEGRGSYNEQFF
TRBJ2-3,-,-,TRBV11-3,TGTGCCAGCAGCTTCATGTTTGATGAGGTTGGCACAGATACGCAGTATTTT,CASSFMFDEVGTDTQYF
TRBJ2-5,TRBD1,-,TRBV24-1,TGTGCCACCAGTGAGTCCACAGGGGGCCAAGAGACCCAGTACTTC,CATSESTGGQETQYF
TRBJ2-5,TRBD1,-,TRBV5-1,TGCGCCAGCGCCGCTCAGGGGGCCCAAGAGACCCAGTACTTC,CASAAQGAQETQYF
TRBJ1-5,-,many,TRBV3-1,TGTGCCAGCAGCCTAGGAATCCCCAATCAGCCCCAGCATTTT,CASSLGIPNQPQHF
TRBJ1-3,TRBD1,few,TRBV5-5,TGTGCCAGCAGCTCGGGGACAGGGATTGGAAACACCATATATTTT,CASSSGTGIGNTIYF
TRBJ2-6,-,few,TRBV6-1,TGTGCCAGCACCACAGGGTATGGGGCCAACGTCCTGACTTTC,CASTTGYGANVLTF
TRBJ2-5,-,many,TRBV20-1,TGCAGTGCACGGATCGCCGAGACCCAGTACTTC,CSARIAETQYF
TRBJ1-1,TRBD1,-,TRBV18,TGTGCCAGCTCACCCAGGGGGATTAACACTGAAGCTTTCTTT,CASSPRGINTEAFF
TRBJ2-3,TRBD2,few,TRBV12-3/TRBV12-4,TGTGCCAGCAGTCGGCCCGGGGAGGGGTTGGCAGATACGCAGTATTTT,CASSRPGEGLADTQYF
TRBJ1-1,TRBD1,-,TRBV15,TGTGCCACCAGCATCGGGACAGGGTGGAACACTGAAGCTTTCTTT,CATSIGTGWNTEAFF
TRBJ1-2,-,-,TRBV5-1,TGCGCCAGCAGCCAGCCTCGGGGCTATGGCTACACCTTC,CASSQPRGYGYTF
TRBJ2-1,TRBD1,many,TRBV7-2,TGTGCCAGCAGCTTAGGGGACAGGGTCAATGAGCAGTTCTTC,CASSLGDRVNEQFF
TRBJ2-7,TRBD1,-,TRBV5-1,TGCGCCAGCAGCTGGTTACAGGGGGCTTCCTACGAGCAGTACTTC,CASSWLQGASYEQYF
TRBJ2-3,-,few,TRBV7-8,TGTGCCAGCAGCCCCCTCGCGGCGGGTGGGGATACGCAGTATTTT,CASSPLAAGGDTQYF
TRBJ2-2,-,once,TRBV5-1,TGCGCCAGCAGCGGGGGGACAGCCCGTACCACCGGGGAGCTGTTTTTT,CASSGGTARTTGELFF
TRBJ1-1,TRBD1,few,TRBV10-3,TGTGCCATCAGGCATTCAGGGGGCGTGTACACTGAAGCTTTCTTT,CAIRHSGGVYTEAFF
TRBJ2-7,TRBD2,-,TRBV7-2,TGTGCCAGCAGCTTAGACCCTCTAGCGGGGTGGAACGAGCAGTACTTC,CASSLDPLAGWNEQYF
TRBJ2-7,-,-,TRBV10-3,TGTGCCATCAGTTTCAGCGGGCAGACCTACGAGCAGTACTTC,CAISFSGQTYEQYF
TRBJ2-2,TRBD2,-,TRBV2,TGTGCCAGCAGGGGGACTAGCGGGAGCCCTACCGGGGAGCTGTTTTTT,CASRGTSGSPTGELFF
TRBJ2-7,-,-,TRBV4-1,TGCGCCAGCAGCCAAGGCGGAAATCCCTACGAGCAGTACTTC,CASSQGGNPYEQYF
TRBJ2-1,-,few,TRBV15,TGTGCCACCAGCAGAGATCCCTACAGCTCCTACAATGAGCAGTTCTTC,CATSRDPYSSYNEQFF
TRBJ2-7,-,-,TRBV10-3,TGTGCCATCAGTGAGTCGATGCTACCCTACGAGCAGTACTTC,CAISESMLPYEQYF
TRBJ2-7,TRBD2,-,TRBV5-1,TGCGCCAGCAGCGATACTAGCGGCCCCGACGTGCAGTACTTC,CASSDTSGPDVQYF
TRBJ2-5,-,few,TRBV5-1,TGCGCCAGCAGCTGGGGGATCCAAGAGACCCAGTACTTC,CASSWGIQETQYF
TRBJ2-1,TRBD2,few,TRBV6-1,TGTGCCAGCGCCGCCCTAGCGGGGATAGGGAATGAGCAGTTCTTC,CASAALAGIGNEQFF
TRBJ1-5,TRBD1,few,TRBV2,TGTGCCAGCAGTGGGACAGGGGAACAGCCCCAGCATTTT,CASSGTGEQPQHF
TRBJ1-2,TRBD1,few,TRBV12-3/TRBV12-4,TGTGCCAGCATCCAGACAGGGGGCCATGGCTACACCTTC,CASIQTGGHGYTF
TRBJ2-6,TRBD1,few,TRBV12-3/TRBV12-4,TGTGCCAGCAGTCCTACCGGGACAGGGGATCTAGACGGGGCCAACGTCCTGACTTTC,CASSPTGTGDLDGANVLTF
TRBJ2-5,-,few,TRBV12-3/TRBV12-4,TGTGCCAGCGGGGTAATGGAAGAGACCCAGTACTTC,CASGVMEETQYF
TRBJ1-3,-,few,TRBV4-1,TGCGCCAGCAGCCAGGAGGGGCTTAGCCCTAACTCTGGAAACACCATATATTTT,CASSQEGLSPNSGNTIYF
TRBJ2-2,-,few,TRBV10-3,TGTGCCATCAGTGGCGGGGGCCAGAACACCGGGGAGCTGTTTTTT,CAISGGGQNTGELFF
TRBJ2-2,TRBD2,once,TRBV5-1,TGCGCCAGCAGCGGGGGACTAGCGGGAGATGGGGCCGGGGAGCTGTTTTTT,CASSGGLAGDGAGELFF
TRBJ2-3,-,-,TRBV12-3/TRBV12-4,TGTGCCAGCAGTTCGAGGACCGTTAGCACAGATACGCAGTATTTT,CASSSRTVSTDTQYF
TRBJ1-1,-,few,TRBV3-1,TGTGCCAGCAGCCTACACAGGGTGGGTGTCCGAAACACTGAAGCTTTCTTT,CASSLHRVGVRNTEAFF
TRBJ2-5,-,few,TRBV20-1,TGCAGTGCTCGAAAGGGGGAGACCCAGTACTTC,CSARKGETQYF
TRBJ1-1,-,-,TRBV30,TGTGCCTGGAGTGTACGGGTCAGGGCGAACACTGAAGCTTTCTTT,CAWSVRVRANTEAFF
TRBJ2-1,TRBD2,-,TRBV5-1,TGCGCCAGCAGCTTGGCTAGCGGGGCTGAGCAGTTCTTC,CASSLASGAEQFF
TRBJ2-3,-,-,TRBV12-3/TRBV12-4,TGTGCCAGCAGTTTAGACAGGGTGGGTGCAGATACGCAGTATTTT,CASSLDRVGADTQYF
TRBJ2-3,-,many,TRBV28,TGTGCCAGCAGCTTATCGAGCACAGATACGCAGTATTTT,CASSLSSTDTQYF
TRBJ2-1,-,-,TRBV3-1,TGTGCCAGCTGCCAAGTAGGCCTGGGGAACAATGAGCAGTTCTTC,CASCQVGLGNNEQFF
TRBJ2-6,TRBD1,-,TRBV10-1,TGCGCCAGCAGTGGGGGGGACAGGCATCGCTCTGGGGCCAACGTCCTGACTTTC,CASSGGDRHRSGANVLTF
TRBJ1-3,-,-,TRBV3-1,TGTGCCAGCATCGGGGGAAACACCATATATTTT,CASIGGNTIYF